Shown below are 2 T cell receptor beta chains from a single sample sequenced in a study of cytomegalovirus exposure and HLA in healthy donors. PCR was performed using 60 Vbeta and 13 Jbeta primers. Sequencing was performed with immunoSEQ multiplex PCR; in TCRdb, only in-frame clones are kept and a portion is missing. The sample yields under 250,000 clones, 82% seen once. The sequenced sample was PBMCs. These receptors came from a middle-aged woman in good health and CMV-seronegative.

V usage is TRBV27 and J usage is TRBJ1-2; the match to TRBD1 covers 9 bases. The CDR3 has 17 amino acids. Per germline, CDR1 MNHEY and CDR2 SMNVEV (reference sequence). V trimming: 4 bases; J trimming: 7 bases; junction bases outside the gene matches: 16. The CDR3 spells CASSSRTSGTGRGGYTF. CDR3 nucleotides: TGTGCCAGCAGTTCGAGAACCTCCGGGACAGGGCGAGGTGGCTACACCTTC.

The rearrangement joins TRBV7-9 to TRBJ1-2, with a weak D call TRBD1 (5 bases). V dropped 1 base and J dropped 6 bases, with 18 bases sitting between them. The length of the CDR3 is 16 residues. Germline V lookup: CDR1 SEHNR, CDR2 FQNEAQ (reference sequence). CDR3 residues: CASSLGGGWVLDGYTF. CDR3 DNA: TGTGCCAGCAGCTTAGGCGGGGGGTGGGTTTTGGATGGCTACACCTTC.